The present TCR beta chain was sequenced within a study of graft-versus-host responses after intestinal transplantation. Note on this clone: Its antigen remains unidentified.

Germline CDR1 and CDR2: MNHEY and SMNVEV (reference sequence). The CDR3 is made up of 14 amino acids. Losses at the gene ends were 10 bases for V and 2 bases for J; bases not matched to a gene: 8. General study points: Investigators detected GvH clones in recipient marrow, with some emerging earlier in ileum or blood.

Assay: immunoSEQ multiplex PCR; the TCRdb copy retains only in-frame clones and omits some. The sample has around 26,000 clones, approximately 94% seen once. V and J are TRBV27 and TRBJ2-5; 9 bases match TRBD1. The input for sequencing was PBMCs, taken 156 days after intestinal transplant. The clonotype comes from a human patient who received an intestinal transplant, so some T cells may come from the graft donor. As DNA, the CDR3 is TGTGCCACCCGAAACAGGGGGCTACAAGAGACCCAGTACTTC. Amino acid sequence: CATRNRGLQETQYF.